This TCR beta chain was identified in a study of blood T cell repertoires in COVID-19. Study information: From T cells, B-cell-depleted T cells, or PBMCs came the material, which was cDNA or gDNA.

Study members were between about 18 and 95 years old and lived in 24 US regions. Using immunoSEQ multiplex PCR, the repertoire was profiled, and TCRdb retains in-frame clones only, with some absent. The sample has about 360,000 clones, around 87% seen once. With V trimmed by 0 bases and J by 3 bases, 4 bases remained unmatched. The germline CDR1 and CDR2 sequences are LGHDT and YNNKEL (reference sequence). The CDR3 has 16 amino acids. The sample holds one count of this clone. The chain has TRBV3-1 (or the pseudogene TRBV3-2) and TRBJ2-1; 8 bases fit TRBD2. The TCR originated in a man aged 35-49 years in a cohort exposed to, infected with or recovered from COVID-19 (not recorded which). Material: PBMCs or T cells enriched from blood (not recorded which). The CDR3 DNA reads TGTGCCAGCAGCCAAGAGGGCAGCGGGGGCTACAATGAGCAGTTCTTC. Translating it yields CASSQEGSGGYNEQFF.